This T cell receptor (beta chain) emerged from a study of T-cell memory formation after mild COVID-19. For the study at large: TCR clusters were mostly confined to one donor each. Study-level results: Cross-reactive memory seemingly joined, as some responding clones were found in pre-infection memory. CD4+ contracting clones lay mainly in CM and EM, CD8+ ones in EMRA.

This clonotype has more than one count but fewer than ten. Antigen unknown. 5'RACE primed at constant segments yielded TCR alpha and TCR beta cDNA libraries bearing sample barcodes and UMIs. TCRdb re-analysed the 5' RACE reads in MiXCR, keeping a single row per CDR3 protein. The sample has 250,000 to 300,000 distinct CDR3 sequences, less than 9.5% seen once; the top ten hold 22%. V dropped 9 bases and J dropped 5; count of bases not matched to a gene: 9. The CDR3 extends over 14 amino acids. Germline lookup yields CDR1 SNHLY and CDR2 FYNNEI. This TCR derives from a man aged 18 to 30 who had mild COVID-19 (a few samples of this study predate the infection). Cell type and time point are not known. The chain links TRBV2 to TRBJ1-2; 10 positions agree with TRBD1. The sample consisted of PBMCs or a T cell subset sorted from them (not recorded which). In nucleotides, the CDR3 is TGTGCCAGTTCCCCGGGACAGGGGAGGTATGGCTACACCTTC. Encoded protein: CASSPGQGRYGYTF.